Here is one T cell receptor beta chain with its context. This CDR3 is 15 amino acids long. Deletions cut 0 bases from V and 6 bases from J, with 11 bases between. Germline lookup yields CDR1 MNHEY and CDR2 SVGAGI. The data stem from a study of CD8 T cells in Susac syndrome. Reverse transcription of roughly 0.45 to 1 ug RNA used random hexamers. Across 54 Vbeta and 13 Jbeta, immunoSEQ multiplex PCR amplified TCR beta CDR3. TCRdb called the immunoSEQ multiplex PCR reads again in MiXCR, with one record for every CDR3 protein. Seen here are 250,000 to 350,000 distinct CDR3 sequences, around 92% observed once, and the top ten hold roughly 0.07%.

The V gene is TRBV6-5, the J gene TRBJ2-2; possible D gene TRBD1, 5 bases. Sequenced input: CD4+ T cells from PBMCs. The TCR originated in a human donor with multiple sclerosis. The CDR3 DNA reads TGTGCCAGCAGTTACTCGTCAGGGATTGCCGGGGAGCTGTTTTTT. It yields the protein CASSYSSGIAGELFF.